This T cell receptor (beta chain) was captured by sequencing in a study of regulatory T cells in long-lasting Graves disease. The authors built TCR beta libraries using iRepertoire HTBI primers and Arm-PCR of CDR3 regions. One entry per CDR3 protein results from TCRdb running MiXCR on the multiplex PCR reads. The top ten clones hold around 13% of a sample with roughly 250,000 distinct CDR3 sequences, around 18% of them seen once. The CDR3 runs 18 residues. Germline CDR1 MNHNS, CDR2 SASEGT. V trimming: 6 bases; J trimming: 4 bases; junction bases outside the gene matches: 14. Concerning this clonotype itself: This may come from a read error, since a much larger clone is one base off.

Time point indicated: newly diagnosed GD, antithyroid drugs for less than 3 months. RNA extracted from PBMCs served as the sequencing template. Separately, the same data were catalogued under a study of T cells in Graves' hyperthyroidism and ophthalmopathy.

The chain is built from TRBV6-1 and TRBJ1-6, with TRBD1 matching over 8 bases. The sequences come from peripheral blood mononuclear cells (PBMCs), collected at new diagnosis, from a patient treated with antithyroid drugs. The source is a woman younger than 45 with Graves disease. The DNA for the CDR3 is TGTGCCAGCAGAGGTCCGGGACAGGTCCGTCGATATAATTCACCCCTCCACTTT. It yields the protein CASRGPGQVRRYNSPLHF.